This T cell receptor (beta chain) was captured by sequencing in a study of cytomegalovirus exposure and HLA in healthy donors. The primer mix had 60 Vbeta and 13 Jbeta primers. Generated by immunoSEQ multiplex PCR, the TCRdb table keeps only in-frame clones and is missing some. Of over 95,000 clones in the sample, 77% are singletons; the top ten hold approximately 11%. The clonotype originates from a man between 40 and 49 years old in good health and CMV-seropositive. The sequenced sample was PBMCs.

For the CDR3, the DNA is TGTGCCAGCAGTGACCGTGAGGCGGGGGGAGAGACCCAGTACTTC. Amino acids: CASSDREAGGETQYF. V and J are TRBV4-2 and TRBJ2-5, with TRBD2 matching 8 bases. With 6 bases clipped from V and 4 bases from J, the junction kept 10 bases outside the gene matches. The CDR3 is made up of 15 amino acids. Germline V gene lookup returns CDR1 LGHNA and CDR2 YNFKEQ.